A single sample gave rise to the 19 T cell receptor beta chains below, sequenced in a study of shared clonotypes between healthy human individuals. As defined, naive CD8 cells were CD45RO-negative and positively selected for CCR7, with terminally differentiated effector memory CD45RA+ cells excluded. TCRdb keeps only in-frame clones here, not all; method: immunoSEQ multiplex PCR. The sample lists around 2.1 million clones, about 92% occurring once. The sample consisted of naive CD8+ T cells from PBMCs. The receptors shown here come from a man between 18 and 29 years old in good health. Some clones in this sample may be carry-over from other donors' samples.

About this clone itself: The sample has other DNA sequences that encode this CDR3 too. The CDR3 is CASSEWEYNEQFF. Here the CDR3 DNA reads TGCGCCAGCAGTGAGTGGGAATACAATGAGCAGTTCTTC. The rearrangement uses TRBV10-2 and TRBJ2-1; D gene unclear. Germline CDR1 and CDR2: WSHSY and SAAADI. V lost 1 base to trimming and J lost 4 bases, with 5 bases between them. CDR3 length equals 13 residues.

The gene calls are TRBV28 and TRBJ2-1; 7 nucleotides agree with TRBD1. CDR1 is MDHEN and CDR2 is SYDVKM in the germline V gene. V shed 4 bases and J 10 bases; nucleotides not matched to a gene: 7. The CDR3 has 13 amino acids. CDR3 sequence (DNA): TGTGCCAGCAGTTGGCCACAGGGGTCAGAGCAGTTCTTC. Translation: CASSWPQGSEQFF.

The gene calls are TRBV6-4 and TRBJ2-7, with D unresolved. Trimming shortened V by 6 bases and J by 2 bases, and 17 bases separated the two germline ends. The length of the CDR3 is 15 residues. In germline, CDR1 is MRHNA, CDR2 SNTAGT. The CDR3 coding sequence is TGTGCCAGCAGCGAATCCGTAGGGTTGACCTACGAGCAGTACTTC. This gives the protein CASSESVGLTYEQYF.

The gene calls are TRBV2 and TRBJ2-5; possibly TRBD2 for D (5 bases). There are 15 residues in the CDR3. V gave up 2 bases and J gave up 0 bases, with 10 bases separating them. Germline V gives CDR1 SNHLY, CDR2 FYNNEI. The CDR3 DNA reads as TGTGCCAGCAGTGAAACCGGGGAGTACCAAGAGACCCAGTACTTC. Translation gives CASSETGEYQETQYF.

The chain recombines TRBV21-1 with TRBJ2-7; the table names TRBD1, a call not compared with the DNA. TRBV21-1 is labeled a pseudogene. The CDR3 length is 14 residues. The CDR3 bases are TGTGCCAGCAGCAAGGGGGCAAAGCGGTACGAGCAGTACTTC. As protein: CASSKGAKRYEQYF.

The V call is TRBV6-6, the J call TRBJ2-1; tentatively, D is TRBD1 or TRBD2 (6 bases each). Germline CDR1 reads MNHNY; CDR2 reads SVGAGI (reference sequence). Trimming removed 4 bases from V and 8 bases from J, with 12 bases in between. This CDR3 region has 13 residues. As DNA, the CDR3 is TGTGCCAGCAGTTCTTGGGGGGCCCATGAGCAGTTCTTC. Translation: CASSSWGAHEQFF.

The chain has TRBV27 and TRBJ1-4; D perhaps matches TRBD1 (6 bases). The CDR3 contains 17 residues. Germline V lookup: CDR1 MNHEY, CDR2 SMNVEV (reference sequence). Deletions cut 6 bases from V and 0 bases from J, with 17 bases between. The CDR3 nucleotides are TGTGCCAGCAGCCATTGGGGGGCCCTCGCAACTAATGAAAAACTGTTTTTT. As protein: CASSHWGALATNEKLFF. Combining the CDR3 with reference TRBV27 and TRBJ1-4 gives the whole variable domain EAQVTQNPRYLITVTGKKLTVTCSQNMNHEYMSWYRQDPGLGLRQIYYSMNVEVTDKGDVPEGYKVSRKEKRNFPLILESPSPNQTSLYFCASSHWGALATNEKLFFGSGTQLSVL.

The chain joins TRBV5-8 to TRBJ1-5, with D tentatively TRBD1 (5 bases). The CDR3 contains 15 residues. V gave up 4 bases and J gave up 0 bases, with 11 bases separating them. CDR1 is SGHTS and CDR2 is YDEGEE in the germline V gene. The CDR3 region is CASSPAGYSNQPQHF. The CDR3 DNA follows: TGTGCCAGCAGCCCGGCAGGGTATAGCAATCAGCCCCAGCATTTT. The full variable domain, rest sourced from reference TRBV5-8 and TRBJ1-5, is EAGVTQSPTHLIKTRGQQATLRCSPISGHTSVYWYQQALGLGLQFLLWYDEGEERNRGNFPPRFSGRQFPNYSSELNVNALELEDSALYLCASSPAGYSNQPQHFGDGTRLSIL.

The chain has TRBV18 and TRBJ2-5; D is undetermined. Per germline, CDR1 KGHSH and CDR2 LQKENI. V was cut by 0 bases and J by 5 bases, with 7 bases left in between. The CDR3 length is 13 residues. CDR3 sequence reads: CASSPPADETQYF. The CDR3 region has the DNA TGTGCCAGCTCACCACCGGCCGACGAGACCCAGTACTTC. Together with reference TRBV18 and TRBJ2-5, the CDR3 gives the full variable domain: NAGVMQNPRHLVRRRGQEARLRCSPMKGHSHVYWYRQLPEEGLKFMVYLQKENIIDESGMPKERFSAEFPKEGPSILRIQQVVRGDSAAYFCASSPPADETQYFGPGTRLLVL.

The V and J genes are TRBV2 and TRBJ2-7; 7 positions agree with TRBD2. The V gene end was trimmed by 4 bases and the J gene end by 1 base; junction bases not matched to a gene: 4. CDR1 is SNHLY, CDR2 FYNNEI, per germline. The CDR3 contains 14 residues. CDR3: CASSGPGRSYEQYF. CDR3 nucleotides: TGTGCCAGCAGTGGCCCCGGGAGGTCCTACGAGCAGTACTTC.

To note about this clone: Other DNA sequences in the same sample also yield this CDR3. This rearrangement joins TRBV19 to TRBJ1-5, with unresolved D. This CDR3 contains 12 residues. Germline-derived CDR1 and CDR2 are LNHDA and SQIVND (reference sequence). V lost 3 bases and J lost 6, with 6 bases in between. CDR3: CASSIGFQPQHF. As DNA, the CDR3 is TGTGCCAGTAGTATCGGCTTTCAGCCCCAGCATTTT.

The chain employs TRBV7-9 and TRBJ2-7; D is unclear. The CDR3 consists of 15 residues. Trimming removed 2 bases from V and 3 bases from J, with 14 bases in between. Germline lookup yields CDR1 SEHNR and CDR2 FQNEAQ (reference sequence). CDR3 bases: TGTGCCAGCAGCTTATCGTCTGGGGAAAACTACGAGCAGTACTTC. This sequence encodes CASSLSSGENYEQYF.

The chain couples TRBV27 to TRBJ2-7, with a weak D call TRBD1 (6 bases). Germline CDR1 MNHEY, CDR2 SMNVEV (reference sequence). V was trimmed by 10 bases and J by 0 bases, leaving 13 bases between them. This CDR3 contains 13 residues. CDR3 amino acids: CATATGFSYEQYF. CDR3 in DNA: TGTGCCACGGCTACAGGGTTCTCCTACGAGCAGTACTTC.

The CDR3 spells CAITSGEQETQYF. The CDR3, as DNA: TGTGCCATCACTAGCGGAGAGCAAGAGACCCAGTACTTC. The chain employs TRBV10-3 and TRBJ2-5; 7 bases line up with TRBD2. CDR1 is ENHRY, CDR2 SYGVKD, per germline. CDR3 length: 13 amino acids. V shed 7 bases and J 2 bases; nucleotides not matched to a gene: 4.

The gene calls are TRBV28 and TRBJ2-5, with a possible D match to TRBD1 (6 bases). This CDR3 has 15 residues. Trimming stripped 3 bases from V and 5 bases from J, with 16 bases between. Germline V lookup: CDR1 MDHEN, CDR2 SYDVKM. CDR3 sequence (DNA): TGTGCCAGCAGTTTCCTCGAGAGTCAGGGGGAGACCCAGTACTTC. Translation: CASSFLESQGETQYF.

The chain couples TRBV2 to TRBJ2-7; TRBD1 agrees at 11 bases. The CDR3 covers 14 residues. The V gene end was trimmed by 7 bases and the J gene end by 4 bases; junction bases not matched to a gene: 6. Germline-derived CDR1 and CDR2 are SNHLY and FYNNEI. The DNA for the CDR3 is TGTGCCAGCACACCTGGACAGGGGGCTTACGAGCAGTACTTC. The encoded protein is CASTPGQGAYEQYF.

This clone was picked up one time. The chain joins TRBV13 to TRBJ1-2, with TRBD1 matching over 7 bases. In germline, CDR1 is PRHDT, CDR2 FYEKMQ (reference sequence). The trim removed 5 bases at V and 4 bases at J, leaving 19 bases unmatched. The CDR3 is 18 amino acids. CDR3 sequence: CASSLLGGQTGAGYGYTF. The CDR3, as DNA: TGTGCCAGCAGCCTTCTGGGGGGACAGACGGGTGCGGGCTATGGCTACACCTTC.

This clone turned up a few times. The rearrangement joins TRBV19 to TRBJ1-5, with 8 bases lining up with TRBD1. The CDR3 totals 15 residues. V gave up 9 bases and J gave up 2 bases; unmatched junction bases: 9. In germline, CDR1 is LNHDA, CDR2 SQIVND (reference sequence). The CDR3, as DNA: TGTGCCAGCTTCCCGGACAGGGAAGGCAATCAGCCCCAGCATTTT. Translation: CASFPDREGNQPQHF.

About this clone: This sample also contains other DNA sequences that code for the same CDR3. The genes are TRBV7-9 and TRBJ2-1; 8 bases align to TRBD2. Germline CDR1 is SEHNR and CDR2 is FQNEAQ (reference sequence). V dropped 1 base and J dropped 3; count of bases not matched to a gene: 2. The CDR3 consists of 15 residues. CDR3 loop: CASSLGLAGYNEQFF. The CDR3, as DNA: TGTGCCAGCAGCTTAGGCCTAGCGGGCTACAATGAGCAGTTCTTC.